The rows below give T cell receptor beta chains drawn from one sample of a study of cytomegalovirus exposure and HLA in healthy donors. The method was immunoSEQ multiplex PCR; TCRdb's version includes in-frame clones alone and lacks a portion of them. The table includes about 140,000 clones, 73% detected once. The sample comprised PBMCs. The receptor set was obtained from a human donor in good health. Both conserved end residues are part of each CDR3. Fields, in order: J gene, clone size, V gene, D gene, CDR3 DNA, CDR3 protein. A D gene is named only where the DNA matches it firmly. Size is stated for part of the rows, as once, few or many counts, or as a class when the clone is expanded.

J: TRBJ2-2; size: -; V: TRBV29-1; D: -; DNA: TGCAGCGTTTGGGGCGAGAACACCGGGGAGCTGTTTTTT; CDR3: CSVWGENTGELFF
J: TRBJ1-2; size: -; V: TRBV5-8; D: TRBD1; DNA: TGTGCCAGCAGCCCTCGAGACAGGGGAAAGACCTTC; CDR3: CASSPRDRGKTF
J: TRBJ2-1; size: -; V: TRBV2; D: -; DNA: TGTGCCAGTAGCGGTAATGAGCAGTTCTTC; CDR3: CASSGNEQFF
J: TRBJ2-3; size: -; V: TRBV7-2; D: TRBD2; DNA: TGTGTGGCGGGAGCCGCAGATACGCAGTATTTT; CDR3: CVAGAADTQYF
J: TRBJ2-5; size: few; V: TRBV15; D: TRBD1; DNA: TGTGCCACCAGCGGAGACAGGGGCCAGACCCAGTACTTC; CDR3: CATSGDRGQTQYF
J: TRBJ2-7; size: -; V: TRBV7-9; D: -; DNA: TGTTCCAGCAGCTTAGCGTACAGCTACGAGCAGTACTTC; CDR3: CSSSLAYSYEQYF
J: TRBJ2-3; size: -; V: TRBV18; D: -; DNA: TGTGCCAGCTCCCAACTCGCCCGGGGTACAGATACGCAGTATTTT; CDR3: CASSQLARGTDTQYF
J: TRBJ1-1; size: few; V: TRBV7-3; D: -; DNA: TGTGCCAGCAGCCCTGCGCGAGGGGGAGAGAACACTGAAGCTTTCTTT; CDR3: CASSPARGGENTEAFF
J: TRBJ1-5; size: -; V: TRBV28; D: -; DNA: TGTGCCAACCAGCCAGGAGGTCCCAATCAGCCCCAGCATTTT; CDR3: CANQPGGPNQPQHF
J: TRBJ2-1; size: -; V: TRBV14; D: TRBD2; DNA: TGTGCCAGCAGACCCTCTAGCGGGGATGCCTACAATGAGCAGTTCTTC; CDR3: CASRPSSGDAYNEQFF
J: TRBJ1-3; size: -; V: TRBV30; D: -; DNA: TGTGCCTGGAGTGTACAGAGGGTGGGGGGAAACACCATATATTTT; CDR3: CAWSVQRVGGNTIYF
J: TRBJ1-5; size: -; V: TRBV6-9; D: -; DNA: TGTGCCCCCCTTTGTGAGGACAATCAGCCCCAGCATTTT; CDR3: CAPLCEDNQPQHF
J: TRBJ1-2; size: -; V: TRBV7-9; D: -; DNA: TGTGCCAGCAGCTTAGGACAGTCCTATGGCTACACCTTC; CDR3: CASSLGQSYGYTF
J: TRBJ1-2; size: -; V: TRBV18; D: TRBD1; DNA: TGTGCCAGCTCAACTGCGACAGGGTTCGGCTATGGCTACACCTTC; CDR3: CASSTATGFGYGYTF
J: TRBJ1-1; size: few; V: TRBV4-2; D: -; DNA: TGTGCCAGCAGCCAAGAACCGGGGAACACTGAAGCTTTCTTT; CDR3: CASSQEPGNTEAFF
J: TRBJ1-4; size: -; V: TRBV30; D: -; DNA: TGTGCCTGGTCAATACGGGGGGCGTCATATGAAAAACTGTTTTTT; CDR3: CAWSIRGASYEKLFF
J: TRBJ2-7; size: -; V: TRBV27; D: TRBD1; DNA: TGTGCCAGCAGTCCAGGGACAGGGGAAGACGAGCAGTACTTC; CDR3: CASSPGTGEDEQYF
J: TRBJ2-7; size: -; V: TRBV14; D: TRBD2; DNA: TGTGCCAGCAGCCAAGATGTTGGTAGCGGGACGGTCGAGCAGTACTTC; CDR3: CASSQDVGSGTVEQYF
J: TRBJ1-4; size: -; V: TRBV28; D: -; DNA: TGTGCCAGCAGTTCCCTGTGGCCGGGTGGGAGCGAAAAACTGTTTTTT; CDR3: CASSSLWPGGSEKLFF
J: TRBJ1-1; size: -; V: TRBV5-1; D: -; DNA: TGCGCCAGCAGCTTGGGGGTGACAGACATGAACACTGAAGCTTTCTTT; CDR3: CASSLGVTDMNTEAFF
J: TRBJ1-4; size: few; V: TRBV5-1; D: TRBD1; DNA: TGCGCCAGCAGCTCGGGACAGGGAGGAGAAAAACTGTTTTTT; CDR3: CASSSGQGGEKLFF
J: TRBJ1-2; size: -; V: TRBV28; D: -; DNA: TGTGCCAGCAGTGCGGCTAACTATGGCTACACCTTC; CDR3: CASSAANYGYTF
J: TRBJ2-5; size: -; V: TRBV9; D: TRBD1; DNA: TGTGCCAGCAGCTCAGGGACAGGCCAGGTCCAAGAGACCCAGTACTTC; CDR3: CASSSGTGQVQETQYF
J: TRBJ2-7; size: once; V: TRBV19; D: -; DNA: TGTGCCAGTAGTTTACGGGAATACTACGAGCAGTACTTC; CDR3: CASSLREYYEQYF
J: TRBJ2-7; size: -; V: TRBV6-1; D: -; DNA: TGTGCCAGCTCGGAAGACTTCTCCTACGAGCAGTACTTC; CDR3: CASSEDFSYEQYF
J: TRBJ2-2; size: -; V: TRBV6-4; D: -; DNA: TGTGCCAGCAGCCCTACCAGCGGAAACACCGGGGAGCTGTTTTTT; CDR3: CASSPTSGNTGELFF
J: TRBJ2-7; size: -; V: TRBV28; D: TRBD2; DNA: TGTGCCAGCAGTCTTGGGACTAGCGGGAGGGTTAACGAGCAGTACTTC; CDR3: CASSLGTSGRVNEQYF
J: TRBJ2-7; size: once; V: TRBV27; D: -; DNA: TGTGCCAGCAGTTACGGACTAACCTACGAGCAGTACTTC; CDR3: CASSYGLTYEQYF
J: TRBJ1-1; size: many; V: TRBV27; D: TRBD1; DNA: TGTGCCAGCAGTTTATCAGGGGGCTGGGACACTGAAGCTTTCTTT; CDR3: CASSLSGGWDTEAFF
J: TRBJ2-7; size: -; V: TRBV6-1; D: -; DNA: TGTGCCAGCAGTGTTTGGGGGGAGTCGTACGAGCAGTACTTC; CDR3: CASSVWGESYEQYF
J: TRBJ2-1; size: -; V: TRBV5-1; D: TRBD2; DNA: TGCGCCAGCAGCTTGACTAGCGGGGGCTACAATGAGCAGTTCTTC; CDR3: CASSLTSGGYNEQFF
J: TRBJ2-2; size: -; V: TRBV21-1; D: -; DNA: TGTGCCAGCAGCAAAGTTGGCCTCAACACCGGGGAGCTGTTTTTT; CDR3: CASSKVGLNTGELFF
J: TRBJ2-4; size: few; V: TRBV7-9; D: -; DNA: TGTGCCAGCAGCCTAAACCCAGGGAGGGCCAAAAACATTCAGTACTTC; CDR3: CASSLNPGRAKNIQYF
J: TRBJ2-7; size: -; V: TRBV30; D: TRBD2; DNA: TGTGCCTGTTTTGCGGGAGGGTCCCCCCTCGAGCAGTACTTC; CDR3: CACFAGGSPLEQYF
J: TRBJ2-5; size: -; V: TRBV5-1; D: -; DNA: TGCGCCAGCAGCCTGGAGACAGTGGAGACCCAGTACTTC; CDR3: CASSLETVETQYF